This paragraph reports one T cell receptor beta chain. Its antigen is unknown. Using immunoSEQ multiplex PCR, the repertoire was profiled, and TCRdb retains in-frame clones only, with some absent. Of more than 2,000,000 clones in the sample, over 85% were seen once. The data belong to a study of shared clonotypes between healthy human individuals. Study outcomes and limitations: Despite large depth, rarefaction showed incomplete sorted-subset sequencing. Sampling covered blood only; tissue repertoires likely differ.

Nashville, Tennessee was home to all donors, each a Caucasian adult. CD4+ cells underwent separation, giving CD45RA+ naive and CD45RA-negative memory subsets. The source of this sequence is a man in his late teens or twenties in good health. Source material: naive CD4+ T cells sorted from blood. This sample's subset: CD45RA+ positively selected.

The CDR3 reads CASSVESSGNTDTQYF. The CDR3 bases are TGTGCCAGCAGCGTAGAGTCTAGCGGCAACACAGATACGCAGTATTTT. The chain carries TRBV9 and TRBJ2-3; TRBD2 matches at 7 bases. CDR3 length equals 16 residues. CDR1 SGDLS and CDR2 YYNGEE come from the germline V gene. Germline trimming cut 0 bases from V and 2 bases from J; bases unmatched to any gene: 6.